The 2 T cell receptor beta chains listed next were all sequenced from one sample in a study of T cell repertoires in cytomegalovirus infection. Their recognized antigens are unknown. Each CDR3 protein is one row after TCRdb ran MiXCR on the reads. The table shows some 200,000 distinct CDR3 sequences, with 35% to 45% occurring only once. The specimen comprised CD8+ T cells from cultured PBMCs, sampled from culture after CMV antigen stimulation. The source is a human donor in good health (CMV status not recorded). Some clones in this sample may be carry-over from other donors' samples.

This clonotype was recorded at least ten times. This chain uses TRBV5-4 with TRBJ2-5; D is uncertain. Germline lookup yields CDR1 SGHNT and CDR2 YYREEE (reference sequence). V was trimmed by 1 base and J by 5 bases, leaving 3 bases between them. The CDR3 runs 11 residues. CDR3 DNA: TGTGCCAGCAGCTTGTCGGAGACCCAGTACTTC. This translates into CASSLSETQYF.

The chain carries TRBV19 and TRBJ1-1; TRBD1 matches at 7 bases. The CDR3 covers 15 residues. Trimming at V came to 0 bases and at J to 4 bases, leaving 5 bases not matched to a gene. CDR1 and CDR2 from the germline V gene are LNHDA and SQIVND (reference sequence). DNA for the CDR3: TGTGCCAGTAGTATAGATCGGGCAGGGGGCACTGAAGCTTTCTTT. Its protein product is CASSIDRAGGTEAFF. Drawing the rest from reference TRBV19 and TRBJ1-1, the complete variable domain is DGGITQSPKYLFRKEGQNVTLSCEQNLNHDAMYWYRQDPGQGLRLIYYSQIVNDFQKGDIAEGYSVSREKKESFPLTVTSAQKNPTAFYLCASSIDRAGGTEAFFGQGTRLTVV.